The 24 T cell receptor beta chains below were found in one sample sequenced in a study of identical twins. Via MiXCR, TCRdb re-called the 5' RACE reads, giving one row per CDR3 protein. The profile shows approximately 550,000 distinct CDR3 sequences, about a fifth of them singletons. The same specimen was also included in a second study, on yellow fever vaccine responses in identical twins.

The sample was CD4+ T cells sorted from blood. All receptors come from a woman between 18 and 30 years old in good health.

The sample holds a few counts of this clonotype. This rearrangement joins TRBV5-1 to TRBJ2-1, with 8 bases matching TRBD1. Germline CDR1 and CDR2: SGHRS and YFSETQ. Trimming cost V 4 bases and J 3 bases; bases outside gene matches: 9. The CDR3 has 16 amino acids. The CDR3 protein is CASSPGGPEDYNEQFF. For the CDR3, the DNA is TGCGCCAGCAGCCCAGGGGGCCCTGAAGACTACAATGAGCAGTTCTTC. The full variable domain, completed using reference TRBV5-1 and TRBJ2-1, is KAGVTQTPRYLIKTRGQQVTLSCSPISGHRSVSWYQQTPGQGLQFLFEYFSETQRNKGNFPGRFSGRQFSNSRSEMNVSTLELGDSALYLCASSPGGPEDYNEQFFGPGTRLTVL.

The chain employs TRBV7-9 and TRBJ2-2; 7 bases match TRBD1. CDR3 length equals 15 residues. With 2 bases clipped from V and 3 bases from J, the junction kept 3 bases outside the gene matches. From germline, CDR1 is SEHNR and CDR2 FQNEAQ (reference sequence). The CDR3 bases are TGTGCCAGCAGCTTATGGCAGGGGGACACCGGGGAGCTGTTTTTT. Its translation is CASSLWQGDTGELFF. The whole variable domain, filled in from reference TRBV7-9 and TRBJ2-2, reads DTGVSQNPRHKITKRGQNVTFRCDPISEHNRLYWYRQTLGQGPEFLTYFQNEAQLEKSRLLSDRFSAERPKGSFSTLEIQRTEQGDSAMYLCASSLWQGDTGELFFGEGSRLTVL.

The table lists this clonotype with a few counts. The chain is built from TRBV15 and TRBJ2-1; 12 bases match TRBD1. CDR1 is LNHNV and CDR2 is YYDKDF in the germline V gene (reference sequence). V gave up 5 bases and J gave up 6 bases; unmatched junction bases: 8. This CDR3 is built from 16 residues. The CDR3 reads CATSAGQGAASNEQFF. CDR3 coding DNA: TGTGCCACCAGCGCGGGACAGGGGGCGGCTAGCAATGAGCAGTTCTTC.

The chain combines TRBV9 with TRBJ2-3; 7 bases are shared with TRBD2. The CDR3 runs to 16 residues. Germline trimming cut 0 bases from V and 6 bases from J; bases unmatched to any gene: 10. In germline, CDR1 is SGDLS, CDR2 YYNGEE. CDR3 protein: CASSVAVGLTEDTQYF. CDR3 nucleotides: TGTGCCAGCAGCGTAGCCGTGGGACTAACGGAGGATACGCAGTATTTT. Full variable domain (missing parts from reference TRBV9 and TRBJ2-3): DSGVTQTPKHLITATGQRVTLRCSPRSGDLSVYWYQQSLDQGLQFLIQYYNGEERAKGNILERFSAQQFPDLHSELNLSSLELGDSALYFCASSVAVGLTEDTQYFGPGTRLTVL.

This chain connects TRBV3-1 to TRBJ2-2; 10 bases are shared with TRBD2. This CDR3 has 17 amino acids. Per germline, CDR1 LGHDT and CDR2 YNNKEL (reference sequence). J lost 0 bases, V lost 1 base, and 2 bases had no gene match. CDR3 sequence: CASSQVAGGANTGELFF. CDR3 DNA: TGTGCCAGCAGCCAAGTAGCGGGGGGCGCGAACACCGGGGAGCTGTTTTTT. Supplemented by reference TRBV3-1 and TRBJ2-2, the full variable domain reads DTAVSQTPKYLVTQMGNDKSIKCEQNLGHDTMYWYKQDSKKFLKIMFSYNNKELIINETVPNRFSPKSPDKAHLNLHINSLELGDSAVYFCASSQVAGGANTGELFFGEGSRLTVL.

This clonotype was recorded a few times. The gene calls are TRBV3-1 and TRBJ1-5; a possible D gene is TRBD1 (5 bases). The CDR3 consists of 14 residues. Germline V CDR1 and CDR2: LGHDT, YNNKEL (reference sequence). The V gene lost 8 bases and the J gene lost 6 bases, with 17 bases spanning the gap. CDR3 in amino acids: CASWGGVNGQPQHF. The CDR3 DNA reads TGTGCCAGCTGGGGAGGGGTTAACGGTCAGCCCCAGCATTTT.

This clonotype has only a few counts. At one boundary the junction diverges from the germline segment, which might be a read error. The genes are TRBV7-2 and TRBJ1-1; weak D call: TRBD1 (5 bases). The CDR3 totals 14 residues. CDR1 and CDR2 (germline): SGHTA, FQGNSA. The DNA for the CDR3 is TGTGCCAGCAGCTTATTATTCGTAGGCAGGGAAATGTACTTT. Its translation is CASSLLFVGREMYF.

The chain carries TRBV7-8 and TRBJ2-1, with 8 bases fitting TRBD2. The V segment lost 1 base and the J segment 2 bases; nucleotides outside the gene matches: 7. Germline V CDR1 and CDR2: SGHVS, FQNEAQ. This CDR3 has 17 amino acids. CDR3: CASSLVPSGLTYNEQFF. The CDR3, as DNA: TGTGCCAGCAGCTTAGTCCCTAGCGGGCTTACCTACAATGAGCAGTTCTTC.

The J gene is TRBJ2-5, the V gene TRBV24-1; 11 bases align to TRBD1. CDR3 length: 15 amino acids. CDR1 is KGHDR, CDR2 SFDVKD, per germline. Trimming took 7 bases from V and 2 from J; bases not matched to a gene: 5. The chain's CDR3 is CATSDRDRGQETQYF. The CDR3 DNA follows: TGTGCCACCAGCGACCGGGACAGGGGGCAAGAGACCCAGTACTTC.

In this sample, this clonotype turned up a few times. V usage is TRBV20-1 and J usage is TRBJ2-1; weak D call: TRBD2 (7 bases). V was shortened by 4 bases and J by 2 bases, with 18 bases between the two germline ends. This CDR3 region has 16 residues. Germline lookup yields CDR1 DFQATT and CDR2 SNEGSKA (reference sequence). CDR3: CSAKRRGGGTYNEQFF. The CDR3, as DNA: TGCAGTGCTAAGCGTCGAGGGGGGGGTACCTACAATGAGCAGTTCTTC.

The rearrangement joins TRBV28 to TRBJ1-6; 10 nucleotides agree with TRBD1. The CDR3 sequence is 15 residues long. The germline CDR1 and CDR2 sequences are MDHEN and SYDVKM. Trimming removed 3 bases from V and 10 bases from J; junction bases left unmatched: 6. DNA for the CDR3: TGTGCCAGCAGTTTCCGGGACAGGGGTAGCTCACCCCTCCACTTT. Translated, it gives CASSFRDRGSSPLHF.

The rearrangement links TRBV27 to TRBJ1-5; a possible D gene is TRBD1 (6 bases). The V end lost 0 bases, the J end lost 0 bases, and 6 bases lay between the germline ends. In germline, CDR1 is MNHEY, CDR2 SMNVEV (reference sequence). This CDR3 is built from 15 residues. CDR3: CASSLSGASNQPQHF. The DNA of the CDR3 is TGTGCCAGCAGTTTATCGGGGGCTAGCAATCAGCCCCAGCATTTT.

The chain couples TRBV12-3 or TRBV12-4 to TRBJ2-7; D uncertain. CDR3 length equals 16 residues. Between the trimmed V and J ends, which lost 6 bases and 0 bases, there was a span of 18 bases. DNA for the CDR3: TGTGCCAGCAGGGCGCGATTTCACCCTTCCTCCTACGAGCAGTACTTC. Translation gives CASRARFHPSSYEQYF.

V usage is TRBV5-1 and J usage is TRBJ2-1; 7 nucleotides line up with TRBD2. J gave up 12 bases and V 3 bases, and 6 bases lay outside the gene matches. This CDR3 is built from 12 residues. Germline V gene sequence: CDR1 SGHRS, CDR2 YFSETQ. DNA for the CDR3: TGCGCCAGCAGCTCCACGGGAGGTGGGCAGTTCTTC. Translation: CASSSTGGGQFF.

The gene calls are TRBV10-3 and TRBJ2-1, with D perhaps TRBD1 or TRBD2 (5 bases each). The length of the CDR3 is 14 residues. V was trimmed by 3 bases and J by 6 bases, leaving 12 bases between them. Germline V gene data show CDR1 as ENHRY and CDR2 as SYGVKD. The CDR3 nucleotides are TGTGCCATCAGTGATTCGGGACGCACCAATGAGCAGTTCTTC. Protein: CAISDSGRTNEQFF.

This clonotype was seen a handful of times. The chain uses TRBV29-1 and TRBJ2-3; tentative D call: TRBD2 (5 bases). The CDR3 covers 13 residues. With 6 bases removed from V and 4 bases from J, the gap between germline ends came to 14 bases. Germline V CDR1 and CDR2: SQVTM, ANQGSEA. The CDR3 coding sequence is TGCAGCGTCGAGAGGGTATCCGCAGATACGCAGTATTTT. It codes for CSVERVSADTQYF.

The chain carries TRBV7-8 and TRBJ2-1; D perhaps matches TRBD1 (6 bases). In germline, CDR1 is SGHVS, CDR2 FQNEAQ. CDR3 length: 16 amino acids. V shed 1 base and J shed 0 bases, with 10 bases lying between them. The CDR3 coding sequence is TGTGCCAGCAGCTTAGGGACAGCCTCCTCCTACAATGAGCAGTTCTTC. Its protein is CASSLGTASSYNEQFF.

This clonotype has a single count. The V call is TRBV12-3 or TRBV12-4, the J call TRBJ2-7; possible D gene TRBD2, 6 bases. The CDR3 has 15 amino acids. The V end was cut by 6 bases, the J end by 3 bases, with 18 bases between. CDR3 protein: CASSPPLALSYEQYF. The CDR3 coding sequence is TGTGCCAGCAGCCCACCTCTAGCGTTGAGCTACGAGCAGTACTTC.

A few counts support this clonotype. This chain joins TRBV6-1 and TRBJ2-7; D is possibly TRBD1 or TRBD2 (5 bases each). CDR1 is MNHNS, CDR2 SASEGT, per germline. The CDR3 runs to 14 residues. Trimming shortened V by 8 bases and J by 4 bases, and 18 bases separated the two germline ends. The CDR3 DNA is TGTGCCAGCCATACCGGGACGTCGGGGTACGAGCAGTACTTC. It is translated as CASHTGTSGYEQYF.

A few counts support this clonotype. The chain carries TRBV9 and TRBJ2-7, with D perhaps matching TRBD1 or TRBD2 (5 bases each). Per the germline V gene, CDR1 is SGDLS and CDR2 is YYNGEE. Between the trimmed V and J ends, which lost 0 bases and 7 bases, there was a span of 14 bases. The CDR3 length is 14 residues. Here the CDR3 DNA reads TGTGCCAGCAGCGTAGCGGGGACCGGCGGGGAGCAGTACTTC. It specifies CASSVAGTGGEQYF.

Written as DNA, the CDR3 is TGTGCCAGCAATTGGGACAGGGCGCTCTCTGGGGCCAACGTCCTGACTTTC. Its protein product is CASNWDRALSGANVLTF. This chain uses TRBV6-5 with TRBJ2-6; the match to TRBD1 covers 9 bases. Germline values: CDR1 MNHEY, CDR2 SVGAGI. This CDR3 region has 17 residues. V gave up 7 bases and J gave up 0 bases; unmatched junction bases: 7.

This chain uses TRBV5-1 with TRBJ2-6; TRBD1 agrees at 7 bases. This CDR3 has 18 amino acids. With 2 bases clipped from V and 0 bases from J, the junction kept 8 bases outside the gene matches. Germline V gene sequence: CDR1 SGHRS, CDR2 YFSETQ. CDR3 in amino acids: CASSLSPGQYSGANVLTF. The DNA of the CDR3 is TGCGCCAGCAGCTTAAGCCCGGGACAGTACTCTGGGGCCAACGTCCTGACTTTC.

This clonotype was recorded a few times. The V gene is TRBV20-1, the J gene TRBJ2-1; TRBD2 matches at 8 bases. V lost 6 bases to trimming and J lost 2 bases; unmatched junction nucleotides: 6. Germline V lookup: CDR1 DFQATT, CDR2 SNEGSKA (reference sequence). The CDR3 consists of 14 residues. Here the CDR3 reads CSAQRENAYNEQFF. Here the CDR3 DNA reads TGCAGTGCCCAGCGGGAGAACGCCTACAATGAGCAGTTCTTC.

This clonotype has only a few counts. This chain connects TRBV10-3 to TRBJ2-5; D is tentatively TRBD1 or TRBD2 (6 bases each). The CDR3 is 14 amino acids. V was pared by 4 bases and J by 5 bases, with 14 bases between. Per the germline V gene, CDR1 is ENHRY and CDR2 is SYGVKD. In DNA form, the CDR3 reads TGTGCCATCAGTGCCTTGGGGGGCCGGGAGACCCAGTACTTC. Residues: CAISALGGRETQYF.